This T cell receptor beta chain came from a study of early T cells in non-severe SARS-CoV-2 infection. Findings and limits, study-wide: In VDJdb matching, anti-spike CD8 responses were favored while private and CD4 specificities went missing.

With regard to this clonotype: What it binds is unknown. One junction end disagrees with the germline gene, perhaps due to a read error.

Researchers attached unique molecular identifiers to individual cDNA molecules. TCRdb independently ran MiXCR on the 5' RACE reads; one entry per CDR3 protein. The profile shows tens of thousands of distinct CDR3 sequences, around 13% of them singletons. The CDR3 extends over 13 amino acids. From germline, CDR1 is MNHEY and CDR2 SVGAGI. Material: whole blood. This chain uses TRBV6-5 with TRBJ1-4, with D hard to call. The clonotype was recovered from an adult who was a healthcare worker with PCR-confirmed SARS-CoV-2 infection or an uninfected control (not recorded which). CDR3 loop: CVSSPTANEKLFF. The DNA of the CDR3 is TGTGTCAGCAGCCCTACGGCTAATGAAAAACTGTTTTTT.